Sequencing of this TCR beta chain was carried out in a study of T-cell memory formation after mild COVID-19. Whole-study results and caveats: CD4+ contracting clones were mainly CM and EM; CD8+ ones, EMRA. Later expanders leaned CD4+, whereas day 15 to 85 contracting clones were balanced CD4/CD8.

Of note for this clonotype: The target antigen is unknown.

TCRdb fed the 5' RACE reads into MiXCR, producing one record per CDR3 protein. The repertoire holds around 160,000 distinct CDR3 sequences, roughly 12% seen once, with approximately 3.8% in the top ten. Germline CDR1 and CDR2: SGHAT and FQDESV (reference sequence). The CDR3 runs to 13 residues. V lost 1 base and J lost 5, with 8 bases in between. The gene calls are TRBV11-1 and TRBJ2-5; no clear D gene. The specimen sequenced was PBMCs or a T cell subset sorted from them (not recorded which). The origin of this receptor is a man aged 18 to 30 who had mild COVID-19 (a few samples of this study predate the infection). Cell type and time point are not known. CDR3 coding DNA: TGTGCCAGCAGCTTAGACGAGGAGGAGACCCAGTACTTC. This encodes CASSLDEEETQYF.